The following is a T cell receptor beta chain sequence with its context. The antigen remains undetermined. The primer mix had 60 Vbeta and 13 Jbeta primers. Method: immunoSEQ multiplex PCR; TCRdb's copy keeps in-frame clones and lacks some. The table includes 150,000 to 200,000 clones, roughly three quarters detected once. The data were obtained in a study of cytomegalovirus exposure and HLA in healthy donors. Germline CDR1 reads LGHNA; CDR2 reads YSLEER. Trimming removed 3 bases from V and 7 bases from J, with 22 bases in between. The CDR3 extends over 17 amino acids. Study results and caveats: CMV serostatus was the only recorded immune exposure for donors. Accurate prediction of most subjects' HLA-A and HLA-B alleles from TCR beta sequences was reported.

The gene calls are TRBV4-3 and TRBJ2-1, with D tentatively TRBD2 (6 bases). This clonotype originated in a woman aged 35 to 49 in good health and CMV-seropositive. Sequenced: PBMCs. The CDR3, as DNA: TGCGCCAGCAGCCAGACGCGGGGATTGGGCATGAGGAATGAGCAGTTCTTC. Translation: CASSQTRGLGMRNEQFF.